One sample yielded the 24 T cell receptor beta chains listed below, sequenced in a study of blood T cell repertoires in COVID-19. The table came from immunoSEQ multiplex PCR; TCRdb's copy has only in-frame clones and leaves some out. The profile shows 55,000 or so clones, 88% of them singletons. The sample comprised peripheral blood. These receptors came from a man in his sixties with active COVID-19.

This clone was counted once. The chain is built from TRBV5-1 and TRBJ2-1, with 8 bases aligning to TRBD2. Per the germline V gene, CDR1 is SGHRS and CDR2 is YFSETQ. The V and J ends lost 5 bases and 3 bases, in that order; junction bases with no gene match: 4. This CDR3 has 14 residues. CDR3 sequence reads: CASSRSGSYNEQFF. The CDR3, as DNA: TGCGCCAGCAGTCGGAGCGGGAGCTACAATGAGCAGTTCTTC.

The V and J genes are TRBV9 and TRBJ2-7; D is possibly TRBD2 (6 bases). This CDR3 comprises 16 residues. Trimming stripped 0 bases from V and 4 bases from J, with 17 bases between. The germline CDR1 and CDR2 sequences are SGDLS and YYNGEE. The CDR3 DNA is TGTGCCAGCAGCGTAGCTGCAGCGGGCGGTATTTACGAGCAGTACTTC. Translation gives CASSVAAAGGIYEQYF.

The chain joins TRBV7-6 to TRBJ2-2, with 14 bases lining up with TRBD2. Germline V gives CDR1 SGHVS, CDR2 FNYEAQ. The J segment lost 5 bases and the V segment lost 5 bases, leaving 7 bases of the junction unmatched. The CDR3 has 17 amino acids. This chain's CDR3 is CASSMGLAGEYTGELFF. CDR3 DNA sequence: TGTGCCAGCAGCATGGGACTAGCGGGAGAATATACCGGGGAGCTGTTTTTT.

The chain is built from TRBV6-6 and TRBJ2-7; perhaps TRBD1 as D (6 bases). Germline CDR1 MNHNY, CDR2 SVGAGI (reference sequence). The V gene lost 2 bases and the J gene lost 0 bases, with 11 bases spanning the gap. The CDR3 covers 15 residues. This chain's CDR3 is CASSYGQGPSYEQYF. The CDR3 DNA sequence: TGTGCCAGCAGTTACGGGCAGGGGCCCTCCTACGAGCAGTACTTC.

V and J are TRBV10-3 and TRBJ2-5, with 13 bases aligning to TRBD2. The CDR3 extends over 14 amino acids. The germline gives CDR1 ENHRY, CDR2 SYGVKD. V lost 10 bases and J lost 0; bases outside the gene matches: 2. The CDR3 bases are TGTGCCACCGGGACTAGCGGGAACCAAGAGACCCAGTACTTC. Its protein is CATGTSGNQETQYF.

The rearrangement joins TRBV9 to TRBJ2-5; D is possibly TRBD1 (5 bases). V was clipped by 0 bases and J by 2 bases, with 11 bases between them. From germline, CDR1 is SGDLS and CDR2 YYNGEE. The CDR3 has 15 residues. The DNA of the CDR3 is TGTGCCAGCAGCGTAGGAGGCCAGGGACAAGAGACCCAGTACTTC. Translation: CASSVGGQGQETQYF.

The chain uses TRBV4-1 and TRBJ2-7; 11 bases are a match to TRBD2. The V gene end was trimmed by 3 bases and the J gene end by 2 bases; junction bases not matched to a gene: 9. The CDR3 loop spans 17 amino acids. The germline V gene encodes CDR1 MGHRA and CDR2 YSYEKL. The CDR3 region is CASSQDQLSGRAYEQYF. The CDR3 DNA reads TGCGCCAGCAGCCAGGACCAGCTTAGCGGGAGGGCCTACGAGCAGTACTTC.

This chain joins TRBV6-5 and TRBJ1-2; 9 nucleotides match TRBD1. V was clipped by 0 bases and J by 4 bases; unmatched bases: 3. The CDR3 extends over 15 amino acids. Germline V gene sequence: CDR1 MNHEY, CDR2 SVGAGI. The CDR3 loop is CASSYSGQGLYGYTF. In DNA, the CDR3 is TGTGCCAGCAGTTACTCGGGACAGGGTCTCTATGGCTACACCTTC.

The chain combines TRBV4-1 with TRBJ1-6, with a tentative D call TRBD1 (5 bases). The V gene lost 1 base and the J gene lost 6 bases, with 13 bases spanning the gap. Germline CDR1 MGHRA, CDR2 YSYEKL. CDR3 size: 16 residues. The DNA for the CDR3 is TGCGCCAGCAGCCAAGGGCGGGGGGACCCTAATTCACCCCTCCACTTT. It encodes CASSQGRGDPNSPLHF.

The CDR3 DNA sequence: TGTGCCATCAGTGAGACCCCGACAGGGTCAATCGGTGAAAAACTGTTTTTT. Translated, it gives CAISETPTGSIGEKLFF. The chain combines TRBV10-3 with TRBJ1-4; 7 bases map to TRBD1. From germline, CDR1 is ENHRY and CDR2 SYGVKD. The CDR3 length is 17 residues. V lost 2 bases to trimming and J lost 7 bases; unmatched junction nucleotides: 13.

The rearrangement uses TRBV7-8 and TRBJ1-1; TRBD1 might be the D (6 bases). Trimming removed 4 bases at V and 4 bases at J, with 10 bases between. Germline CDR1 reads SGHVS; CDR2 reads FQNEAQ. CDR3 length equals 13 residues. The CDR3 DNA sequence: TGTGCCAGCAGCTACACAGGGTTCACTGAAGCTTTCTTT. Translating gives CASSYTGFTEAFF.

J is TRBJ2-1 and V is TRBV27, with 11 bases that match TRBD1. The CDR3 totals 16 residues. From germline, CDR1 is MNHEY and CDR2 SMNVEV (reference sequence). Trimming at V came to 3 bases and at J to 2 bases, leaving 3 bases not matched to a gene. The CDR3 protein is CASSFGTGGTYNEQFF. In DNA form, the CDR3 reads TGTGCCAGCAGTTTTGGGACAGGGGGAACCTACAATGAGCAGTTCTTC.

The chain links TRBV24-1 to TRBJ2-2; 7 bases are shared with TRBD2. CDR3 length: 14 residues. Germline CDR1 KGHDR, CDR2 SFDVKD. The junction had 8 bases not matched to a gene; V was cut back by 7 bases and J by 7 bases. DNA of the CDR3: TGTGCCACCAGCCCAGGGAGGGAAGGCGGGGAGCTGTTTTTT. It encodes CATSPGREGGELFF.

The CDR3 sequence is CASSQADRVGYGYTF. CDR3 bases: TGCGCCAGCAGCCAAGCCGACAGGGTAGGGTATGGCTACACCTTC. The chain joins TRBV4-1 to TRBJ1-2, with 7 bases fitting TRBD1. The CDR3 is 15 amino acids. V shed 1 base and J 5 bases; nucleotides not matched to a gene: 7. Germline V gene lookup returns CDR1 MGHRA and CDR2 YSYEKL.

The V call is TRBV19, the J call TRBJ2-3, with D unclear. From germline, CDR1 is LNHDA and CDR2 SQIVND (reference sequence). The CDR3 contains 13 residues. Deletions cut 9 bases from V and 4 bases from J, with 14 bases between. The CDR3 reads CASGSLRADTQYF. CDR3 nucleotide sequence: TGTGCCAGCGGGTCTTTAAGAGCAGATACGCAGTATTTT. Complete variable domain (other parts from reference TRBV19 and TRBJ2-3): DGGITQSPKYLFRKEGQNVTLSCEQNLNHDAMYWYRQDPGQGLRLIYYSQIVNDFQKGDIAEGYSVSREKKESFPLTVTSAQKNPTAFYLCASGSLRADTQYFGPGTRLTVL.

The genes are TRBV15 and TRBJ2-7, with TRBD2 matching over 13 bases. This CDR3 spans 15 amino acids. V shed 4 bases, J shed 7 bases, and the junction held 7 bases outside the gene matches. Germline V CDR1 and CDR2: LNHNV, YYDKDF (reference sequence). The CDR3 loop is CATSNILAGGGEQYF. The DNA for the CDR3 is TGTGCCACCAGCAACATACTAGCGGGAGGGGGTGAGCAGTACTTC.

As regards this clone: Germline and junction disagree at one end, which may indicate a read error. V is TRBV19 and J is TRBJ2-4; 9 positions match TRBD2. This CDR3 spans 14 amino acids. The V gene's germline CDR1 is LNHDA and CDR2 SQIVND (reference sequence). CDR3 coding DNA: TGTGCCAGTTACGGGAGCGGGAGGTTGAACATTCAGCACTTC. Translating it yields CASYGSGRLNIQHF.

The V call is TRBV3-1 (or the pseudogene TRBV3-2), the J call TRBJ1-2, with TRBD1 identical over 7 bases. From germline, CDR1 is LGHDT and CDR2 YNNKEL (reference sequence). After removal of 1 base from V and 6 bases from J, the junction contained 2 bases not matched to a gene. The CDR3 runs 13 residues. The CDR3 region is CASSQVGGDGYTF. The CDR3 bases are TGTGCCAGCAGCCAAGTAGGGGGCGATGGCTACACCTTC.

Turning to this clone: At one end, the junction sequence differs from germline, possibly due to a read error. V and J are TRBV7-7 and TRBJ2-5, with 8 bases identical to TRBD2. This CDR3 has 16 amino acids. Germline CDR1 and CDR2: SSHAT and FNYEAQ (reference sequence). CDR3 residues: CASSLAGRPGVETQYF. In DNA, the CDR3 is TGTGCTAGCAGCTTAGCGGGGAGACCAGGGGTAGAGACCCAGTACTTC.

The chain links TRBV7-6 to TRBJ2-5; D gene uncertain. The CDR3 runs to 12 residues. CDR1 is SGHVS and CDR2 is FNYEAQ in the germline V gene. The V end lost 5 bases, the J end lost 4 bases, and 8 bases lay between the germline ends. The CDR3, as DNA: TGTGCCAGCAGCCCGCAACTAGAGACCCAGTACTTC. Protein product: CASSPQLETQYF.

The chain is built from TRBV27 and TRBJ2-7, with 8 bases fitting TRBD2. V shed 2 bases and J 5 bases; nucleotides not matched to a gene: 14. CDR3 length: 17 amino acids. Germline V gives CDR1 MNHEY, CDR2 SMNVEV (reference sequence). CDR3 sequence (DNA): TGTGCCAGCAGTTTAAGGAGACCCGGAGCGGGAGACCACGAGCAGTACTTC. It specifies CASSLRRPGAGDHEQYF.

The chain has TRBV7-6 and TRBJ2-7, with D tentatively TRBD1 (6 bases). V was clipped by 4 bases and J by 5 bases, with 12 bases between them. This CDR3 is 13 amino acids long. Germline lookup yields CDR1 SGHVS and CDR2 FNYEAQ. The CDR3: CASSSEQGNEQYF. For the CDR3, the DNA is TGTGCCAGCAGCTCCGAACAGGGTAACGAGCAGTACTTC.

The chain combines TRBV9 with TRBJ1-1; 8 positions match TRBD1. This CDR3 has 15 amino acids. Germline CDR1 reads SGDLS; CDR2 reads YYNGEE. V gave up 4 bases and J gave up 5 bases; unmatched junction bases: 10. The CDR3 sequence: CASSLDLDRGTEAFF. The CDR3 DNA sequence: TGTGCCAGCAGCCTCGACCTTGACAGGGGAACTGAAGCTTTCTTT. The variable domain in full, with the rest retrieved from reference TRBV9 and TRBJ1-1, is DSGVTQTPKHLITATGQRVTLRCSPRSGDLSVYWYQQSLDQGLQFLIQYYNGEERAKGNILERFSAQQFPDLHSELNLSSLELGDSALYFCASSLDLDRGTEAFFGQGTRLTVV.

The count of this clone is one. The CDR3 nucleotides read TGCAGCGTTGGAGCAACGACAGGACTAGCGGAGATAGATACGCAGTATTTT. It specifies CSVGATTGLAEIDTQYF. The genes are TRBV29-1 and TRBJ2-3, with 10 bases aligning to TRBD2. V trimming: 4 bases; J trimming: 5 bases; junction bases outside the gene matches: 15. This CDR3 region has 17 residues. Germline V gene data show CDR1 as SQVTM and CDR2 as ANQGSEA.